Shown below are 32 T cell receptor beta chains from a single sample sequenced in a study of graft-versus-host responses after intestinal transplantation. What these receptors recognize is not known. The method was immunoSEQ multiplex PCR; TCRdb's version includes in-frame clones alone and lacks a portion of them. The sample contains fewer than 120,000 clones, 90% to 95% of which appear only once. The sequencing here drew on unstimulated CD8+ T cells sorted from spleen or lymph node cells, taken before intestinal transplant. These receptors originate from a human donor who received an intestinal transplant.

The rearrangement uses TRBV7-9 and TRBJ2-7, with 13 bases identical to TRBD2. Looked up from germline, CDR1 is SEHNR and CDR2 is FQNEAQ (reference sequence). This CDR3 region has 16 residues. V gave up 4 bases and J gave up 3 bases; unmatched junction bases: 6. DNA of the CDR3: TGTGCCAGCAGCTCGGGAGGGACTAGCGGGAACTACGAGCAGTACTTC. Encoded protein: CASSSGGTSGNYEQYF.

J is TRBJ2-3 and V is TRBV30; D is ambiguous. Germline CDR1 GTSNPN, CDR2 SVGIG (reference sequence). V was clipped by 5 bases and J by 2 bases, with 8 bases between them. CDR3 length: 12 amino acids. The CDR3 DNA reads TGTGCCTGGGACTCCTCCACAGATACGCAGTATTTT. Its protein product is CAWDSSTDTQYF.

On this clone itself: Other nucleotide sequences in the sample specify the same CDR3. The chain joins TRBV27 to TRBJ1-2; perhaps TRBD1 as D (5 bases). Germline loops: CDR1 MNHEY, CDR2 SMNVEV (reference sequence). V was pared by 3 bases and J by 3 bases, with 8 bases between. The CDR3 totals 13 residues. This CDR3 reads CASSFGTDYGYTF. The CDR3 DNA sequence: TGTGCCAGCAGTTTCGGGACCGACTATGGCTACACCTTC.

The chain has TRBV9 and TRBJ2-3, with D possibly being TRBD2 (6 bases). There are 17 residues in the CDR3. Looked up from germline, CDR1 is SGDLS and CDR2 is YYNGEE. Trimming removed 8 bases from V and 2 bases from J, with 24 bases in between. DNA of the CDR3: TGTGCCAGTTCGAGACACGGGAGCGGGCAGATCACAGATACGCAGTATTTT. It specifies CASSRHGSGQITDTQYF.

V usage is TRBV28 and J usage is TRBJ1-1, with D unclear. CDR3 length equals 15 residues. V was shortened by 1 base and J by 0 bases, with 9 bases between the two germline ends. The germline CDR1 and CDR2 sequences are MDHEN and SYDVKM. DNA of the CDR3: TGTGCCAGCAGTTTATCGGGGTACCTGAACACTGAAGCTTTCTTT. Translated, it gives CASSLSGYLNTEAFF. The variable domain in full, with the rest retrieved from reference TRBV28 and TRBJ1-1, is DVKVTQSSRYLVKRTGEKVFLECVQDMDHENMFWYRQDPGLGLRLIYFSYDVKMKEKGDIPEGYSVSREKKERFSLILESASTNQTSMYLCASSLSGYLNTEAFFGQGTRLTVV.

The gene calls are TRBV4-1 and TRBJ2-5; TRBD2 matches 7 bases. The V gene's germline CDR1 is MGHRA and CDR2 YSYEKL. J lost 3 bases, V lost 1 base, and 5 bases had no gene match. The CDR3 runs to 15 residues. DNA of the CDR3: TGCGCCAGCAGCCAAGTCGGACGGGGGGAAGAGACCCAGTACTTC. It translates to CASSQVGRGEETQYF.

This chain links TRBV4-2 with TRBJ2-3, with D possibly being TRBD1 or TRBD2 (6 bases each). Germline V gene lookup returns CDR1 LGHNA and CDR2 YNFKEQ. V shed 0 bases and J shed 11 bases, with 15 bases lying between them. The CDR3 consists of 14 residues. The CDR3 DNA reads as TGTGCCAGCAGCCAAGAAGGGGGGATAGATGTGCAGTATTTT. It codes for CASSQEGGIDVQYF.

With respect to this clone: This sample includes further DNA sequences coding for the same CDR3. The chain uses TRBV19 and TRBJ1-1, with D hard to call. The germline CDR1 and CDR2 sequences are LNHDA and SQIVND (reference sequence). CDR3 length: 12 amino acids. V lost 3 bases and J 1 base, leaving 3 bases between the germline ends. The CDR3 reads CASSIGNTEAFF. CDR3 DNA sequence: TGTGCCAGTAGTATCGGGAACACTGAAGCTTTCTTT.

CDR3 bases: TGCGCCAGCAGCTTCTCAAGCTCCTACGAGCAGTACTTC. Translated: CASSFSSSYEQYF. This chain connects TRBV5-1 to TRBJ2-7; D not certain. This CDR3 has 13 residues. The V gene's germline CDR1 is SGHRS and CDR2 YFSETQ. Between the trimmed V and J ends, which lost 2 bases and 0 bases, there was a span of 6 bases.

CDR3 bases: TGTGCCAGCAGTTCGGGACAGGGTATAGATACGCAGTATTTT. As protein: CASSSGQGIDTQYF. The chain has TRBV27 and TRBJ2-3; TRBD1 aligns across 9 bases. This CDR3 comprises 14 residues. CDR1 is MNHEY and CDR2 is SMNVEV in the germline V gene (reference sequence). The trim removed 4 bases at V and 5 bases at J, leaving 4 bases unmatched.

Here the CDR3 DNA reads TGTGCCAGCAGCTTAGCGGACGGAAATGAGCAGTTCTTC. Amino acid sequence: CASSLADGNEQFF. V is TRBV11-3 and J is TRBJ2-1; D is unclear. The CDR3 contains 13 residues. V lost 1 base to trimming and J lost 7 bases, with 8 bases between them. From germline, CDR1 is SGHNT and CDR2 YENEEA.

The V call is TRBV2, the J call TRBJ2-1; tentatively, D is TRBD1 (5 bases). Germline V lookup: CDR1 SNHLY, CDR2 FYNNEI. The V end was cut by 3 bases, the J end by 12 bases, with 9 bases between. The CDR3 runs to 11 residues. CDR3 in DNA: TGTGCCAGCAGTGACAGGGCTGTGCAGTTCTTC. Translating gives CASSDRAVQFF.

The chain's CDR3 is CAGGFGAEAFF. The CDR3 DNA reads TGTGCCGGGGGCTTCGGGGCTGAAGCTTTCTTT. The rearrangement links TRBV6-1 to TRBJ1-1, with a weak D call TRBD1 (6 bases). From germline, CDR1 is MNHNS and CDR2 SASEGT. The V end was cut by 11 bases, the J end by 6 bases, with 13 bases between. This CDR3 has 11 residues.

This clone was counted a single time. The rearrangement joins TRBV23-1 to TRBJ2-1; 9 nucleotides match TRBD2. TRBV23-1 is classed as an ORF, of uncertain function. With V trimmed by 0 bases and J by 8 bases, 17 bases remained unmatched. The CDR3 runs to 19 residues. The CDR3 loop is CASSQSLAGLGTRRDEQFF. The CDR3 DNA is TGCGCCAGCAGTCAATCGCTAGCGGGACTGGGTACGAGAAGGGATGAGCAGTTCTTC.

This chain uses TRBV9 with TRBJ1-1, with no clear D. V lost 4 bases and J 1 base, leaving 14 bases between the germline ends. The length of the CDR3 is 15 residues. Germline V gives CDR1 SGDLS, CDR2 YYNGEE. DNA of the CDR3: TGTGCCAGCAGCCCGATCACAGCTGAGAACACTGAAGCTTTCTTT. Amino acid sequence: CASSPITAENTEAFF.

This rearrangement joins TRBV23-1 to TRBJ2-4; no clear D. TRBV23-1 is noted as an ORF with a role that remains uncertain. The CDR3 totals 16 residues. V lost 6 bases, J lost 0 bases, and 15 bases lay in between. Here the CDR3 DNA reads TGCGCCAGCAGCCATGAGATGACTCTAGCCAAAAACATTCAGTACTTC. It yields the protein CASSHEMTLAKNIQYF.

The CDR3 bases are TGTGCCAGCAGCCGCCCCGGGACAGGGGAGAACACTGAAGCTTTCTTT. Translation: CASSRPGTGENTEAFF. The J gene is TRBJ1-1, the V gene TRBV7-6; 10 bases line up with TRBD1. Losses at the gene ends were 5 bases for V and 1 base for J; bases not matched to a gene: 7. This CDR3 region has 16 residues. Germline loops: CDR1 SGHVS, CDR2 FNYEAQ. The full variable domain, in which reference TRBV7-6 and TRBJ1-1 provide the parts outside the CDR3, is GAGVSQSPRYKVTKRGQDVALRCDPISGHVSLYWYRQALGQGPEFLTYFNYEAQQDKSGLPNDRFSAERPEGSISTLTIQRTEQRDSAMYRCASSRPGTGENTEAFFGQGTRLTVV.

This chain links TRBV5-6 with TRBJ2-3; 7 positions agree with TRBD1. Germline V gene sequence: CDR1 SGHDT, CDR2 YYEEEE. This CDR3 has 16 residues. The ends lost 4 bases at V and 1 base at J; junction bases unmatched: 9. DNA of the CDR3: TGTGCCAGCAGCCCGCAGGGGGTTGGGGGCACAGATACGCAGTATTTT. Protein: CASSPQGVGGTDTQYF.

The chain has TRBV7-8 and TRBJ1-2; D is undetermined. The germline V gene has CDR1 SGHVS and CDR2 FQNEAQ. Trimming stripped 5 bases from V and 4 bases from J, with 17 bases between. The CDR3 extends over 15 amino acids. The CDR3 region is CASSPSPENPYGYTF. DNA for the CDR3: TGTGCCAGCAGCCCAAGCCCAGAGAACCCCTATGGCTACACCTTC.

This CDR3 is CASSSRGRTDTQYF. The CDR3 bases are TGCGCCAGCAGCTCCCGGGGGCGCACAGATACGCAGTATTTT. The rearrangement links TRBV4-1 to TRBJ2-3; D could derive from TRBD1 or TRBD2 (6 bases each). V lost 5 bases and J 1 base, leaving 10 bases between the germline ends. From germline, CDR1 is MGHRA and CDR2 YSYEKL. The CDR3 loop spans 14 amino acids.

The chain is built from TRBV2 and TRBJ2-7; 7 positions match TRBD1. This CDR3 is 11 amino acids long. V dropped 10 bases and J dropped 3; count of bases not matched to a gene: 3. Germline CDR1 is SNHLY and CDR2 is FYNNEI. CDR3 nucleotide sequence: TGTGCCATAGGGACAGTCTACGAGCAGTACTTC. Protein product: CAIGTVYEQYF.

This chain uses TRBV5-1 with TRBJ2-7, with 8 bases matching TRBD1. This CDR3 contains 15 residues. The J segment lost 5 bases and the V segment lost 0 bases, leaving 7 bases of the junction unmatched. Germline values: CDR1 SGHRS, CDR2 YFSETQ. For the CDR3, the DNA is TGCGCCAGCAGCTTGGAAGGGACAGGTGTCGACGAGCAGTACTTC. Its translation is CASSLEGTGVDEQYF.

The chain recombines TRBV9 with TRBJ1-2; weak D call: TRBD1 (5 bases). The CDR3 contains 16 residues. Looked up from germline, CDR1 is SGDLS and CDR2 is YYNGEE. Trimming removed 3 bases from V and 5 bases from J, with 20 bases in between. The CDR3, as DNA: TGTGCCAGCAGCGCGACGCCGACTCCAGGGAAATATGGCTACACCTTC. Amino acid sequence: CASSATPTPGKYGYTF.

This clone was picked up a small number of times. The chain joins TRBV7-9 to TRBJ2-7; the D gene is possibly TRBD1 (6 bases). V was shortened by 1 base and J by 2 bases, with 6 bases between the two germline ends. CDR3 length: 13 residues. Germline CDR1 reads SEHNR; CDR2 reads FQNEAQ (reference sequence). The CDR3 is CASSLEGAYEQYF. CDR3 coding DNA: TGTGCCAGCAGCTTAGAGGGGGCCTACGAGCAGTACTTC.

This clone was detected once. The chain employs TRBV10-2 and TRBJ1-1, with D perhaps matching TRBD1 (6 bases). Between the trimmed V and J ends, which lost 6 bases and 4 bases, there was a span of 12 bases. CDR1 and CDR2 from the germline V gene are WSHSY and SAAADI. The CDR3 has 13 residues. The CDR3 here is CASRSRGSTEAFF. DNA for the CDR3: TGCGCCAGCAGGAGCAGGGGATCCACTGAAGCTTTCTTT.

The chain carries TRBV15 and TRBJ2-7; D not certain. The CDR3 sequence is 12 residues long. Germline V lookup: CDR1 LNHNV, CDR2 YYDKDF (reference sequence). The V and J ends lost 0 bases and 5 bases respectively, with 5 bases between them. The CDR3 here is CATSRDHNEQYF. Written as DNA, the CDR3 is TGTGCCACCAGCAGAGATCACAACGAGCAGTACTTC. The entire variable domain, with the rest obtained from reference TRBV15 and TRBJ2-7, is as follows: DAMVIQNPRYQVTQFGKPVTLSCSQTLNHNVMYWYQQKSSQAPKLLFHYYDKDFNNEADTPDNFQSRRPNTSFCFLDIRSPGLGDTAMYLCATSRDHNEQYFGPGTRLTVT.

The rearrangement joins TRBV7-2 to TRBJ2-1; possible D gene TRBD2, 6 bases. V gave up 5 bases and J gave up 0 bases, with 23 bases separating them. The germline CDR1 and CDR2 sequences are SGHTA and FQGNSA. The CDR3 loop spans 19 amino acids. The CDR3 DNA reads TGTGCCAGCAGCCCCCCAACGGGAGAGTTTGGCCGCTCCTACAATGAGCAGTTCTTC. It is translated as CASSPPTGEFGRSYNEQFF.

The CDR3: CSVGGGGTGGNTGELFF. The CDR3 bases are TGCAGCGTTGGAGGGGGAGGGACAGGGGGGAACACCGGGGAGCTGTTTTTT. V is TRBV29-1 and J is TRBJ2-2, with 11 positions matching TRBD1. CDR3 length: 17 residues. V was clipped by 4 bases and J by 1 base; unmatched bases: 8. The germline V gene has CDR1 SQVTM and CDR2 ANQGSEA.

The V call is TRBV6-6, the J call TRBJ1-3, with D hard to call. There are 12 residues in the CDR3. V was shortened by 5 bases and J by 8 bases, with 10 bases between the two germline ends. CDR1 is MNHNY and CDR2 is SVGAGI in the germline V gene (reference sequence). The DNA of the CDR3 is TGTGCCAGCAGTGGTCTCTGGGACACCATATATTTT. Translating it yields CASSGLWDTIYF.

This sequence joins TRBV10-2 and TRBJ2-7; D might be TRBD2 (6 bases). Germline V gene lookup returns CDR1 WSHSY and CDR2 SAAADI. The V gene lost 7 bases and the J gene lost 0 bases, with 13 bases spanning the gap. CDR3 length: 14 residues. The CDR3 reads CASKGLPSSYEQYF. The DNA of the CDR3 is TGCGCCAGCAAAGGACTACCGAGCTCCTACGAGCAGTACTTC.

V gene TRBV28 combines with J gene TRBJ1-1; D is perhaps TRBD1 (5 bases). The V end lost 3 bases, the J end lost 0 bases, and 17 bases lay between the germline ends. The germline CDR1 and CDR2 sequences are MDHEN and SYDVKM. The CDR3 contains 17 residues. CDR3 loop: CASSLKGTNIMNTEAFF. CDR3 nucleotide sequence: TGTGCCAGCAGTTTGAAAGGGACGAATATAATGAACACTGAAGCTTTCTTT.

This clone was detected once. V and J are TRBV19 and TRBJ2-7, with 9 nucleotides matching TRBD1. The germline V gene has CDR1 LNHDA and CDR2 SQIVND (reference sequence). The CDR3 covers 14 residues. V shed 5 bases and J 2 bases; nucleotides not matched to a gene: 4. CDR3 bases: TGTGCCAGTAGTTCTTGGACAGGGGCCTACGAGCAGTACTTC. Translation: CASSSWTGAYEQYF. Complete variable domain (other parts from reference TRBV19 and TRBJ2-7): DGGITQSPKYLFRKEGQNVTLSCEQNLNHDAMYWYRQDPGQGLRLIYYSQIVNDFQKGDIAEGYSVSREKKESFPLTVTSAQKNPTAFYLCASSSWTGAYEQYFGPGTRLTVT.